The 23 T cell receptor beta chains given below trace back to one sample, sequenced in a study of neoadjuvant anti-PD-1 for oral cavity cancer. Profiled with immunoSEQ multiplex PCR; TCRdb holds only in-frame clones, not every one. The sample contains 15,000 to 20,000 clones, about three fifths of which appear only once. The starting material was PBMCs, obtained before nivolumab (anti-PD-1) treatment. The origin of the receptors is a person aged 40-85 years with oral cavity squamous cell carcinoma.

Regarding this clone: The sample has other DNA sequences that encode this CDR3 too. This rearrangement joins TRBV10-3 to TRBJ2-2; D call uncertain. From germline, CDR1 is ENHRY and CDR2 SYGVKD. The length of the CDR3 is 12 residues. The V and J ends lost 0 bases and 6 bases respectively, with 2 bases between them. As DNA, the CDR3 is TGTGCCATCAGTGAGTCGTCCGGGGAGCTGTTTTTT. Translated: CAISESSGELFF.

The rearrangement links TRBV29-1 to TRBJ1-2, with D unresolved. The CDR3 extends over 14 amino acids. Germline CDR1 reads SQVTM; CDR2 reads ANQGSEA. Trimming removed 6 bases at V and 6 bases at J, with 20 bases between. The CDR3 loop is CSVLSVEGRDGYTF. In nucleotides, the CDR3 is TGCAGCGTCCTCTCCGTTGAGGGTAGGGATGGCTACACCTTC.

In nucleotides, the CDR3 is TGTGCCAGCAGTTTAGGGCTAGCTCGGTTCACAGATACGCAGTATTTT. Its translation is CASSLGLARFTDTQYF. The chain carries TRBV27 and TRBJ2-3, with a weak D call TRBD2 (5 bases). The CDR3 spans 16 residues. V was cut by 2 bases and J by 2 bases, with 14 bases left in between. Germline CDR1 MNHEY, CDR2 SMNVEV (reference sequence).

Written as DNA, the CDR3 is TGCAGCGTTGATTCTAGCGGGAATCTTAATGAGCAGTTCTTC. This gives the protein CSVDSSGNLNEQFF. The genes are TRBV29-1 and TRBJ2-1; TRBD2 matches at 9 bases. Germline V lookup: CDR1 SQVTM, CDR2 ANQGSEA. The CDR3 totals 14 residues. J gave up 7 bases and V 3 bases, and 7 bases lay outside the gene matches.

The chain links TRBV6-6 to TRBJ2-7, with 9 bases identical to TRBD1. The trim removed 5 bases at V and 2 bases at J, leaving 7 bases unmatched. The CDR3 extends over 15 amino acids. CDR1 is MNHNY and CDR2 is SVGAGI in the germline V gene (reference sequence). CDR3 nucleotides: TGTGCCAGCAGTCAGGGGACAGGGCCTCCCTACGAGCAGTACTTC. Protein product: CASSQGTGPPYEQYF.

The genes are TRBV6-1 and TRBJ2-3; possible D gene TRBD2, 5 bases. This CDR3 has 15 amino acids. Germline V lookup: CDR1 MNHNS, CDR2 SASEGT. Deletions cut 1 base from V and 1 base from J, with 9 bases between. CDR3 region: CASSEGRVGTDTQYF. CDR3 nucleotides: TGTGCCAGCAGTGAAGGGCGGGTAGGCACAGATACGCAGTATTTT.

This clone has a handful of counts. The genes are TRBV30 and TRBJ1-3; D is undetermined. Germline V CDR1 and CDR2: GTSNPN, SVGIG (reference sequence). The CDR3 is 15 amino acids. The ends were cut back, 3 bases at V and 0 bases at J, with 12 bases in the middle. The CDR3 sequence is CAWSGTGSSGNTIYF. The CDR3, as DNA: TGTGCCTGGAGCGGTACGGGGAGCTCTGGAAACACCATATATTTT.

The rearrangement links TRBV7-9 to TRBJ1-2; D gene uncertain. V was cut by 5 bases and J by 4 bases, with 8 bases left in between. This CDR3 is 12 amino acids long. Germline lookup yields CDR1 SEHNR and CDR2 FQNEAQ (reference sequence). DNA of the CDR3: TGTGCCAGCAGCCCTAAAGTCTATGGCTACACCTTC. The encoded protein is CASSPKVYGYTF.

The chain couples TRBV6-1 to TRBJ2-7; maybe TRBD2 (7 bases). The V end lost 7 bases, the J end lost 4 bases, and 17 bases lay between the germline ends. The CDR3 contains 14 residues. Germline assignment: CDR1 MNHNS and CDR2 SASEGT. CDR3 residues: CASNPSGGPYEQYF. DNA of the CDR3: TGTGCCAGCAATCCTTCCGGGGGGCCTTACGAGCAGTACTTC.

The chain links TRBV7-9 to TRBJ1-2; D remains unclear. The V gene's germline CDR1 is SEHNR and CDR2 FQNEAQ (reference sequence). This CDR3 is 13 amino acids long. V was shortened by 2 bases and J by 3 bases, with 7 bases between the two germline ends. CDR3: CASSLQVDYGYTF. CDR3 sequence (DNA): TGTGCCAGCAGCTTACAGGTGGACTATGGCTACACCTTC.

V is TRBV6-1 and J is TRBJ2-1; a possible D gene is TRBD2 (5 bases). V was trimmed by 7 bases and J by 8 bases, leaving 9 bases between them. CDR3 length equals 11 residues. Per the germline V gene, CDR1 is MNHNS and CDR2 is SASEGT. CDR3 region: CASNWGDEQFF. CDR3 sequence (DNA): TGTGCCAGCAACTGGGGAGATGAGCAGTTCTTC.

The V gene is TRBV30, the J gene TRBJ2-2, with D perhaps TRBD2 (6 bases). V was shortened by 1 base and J by 2 bases, with 17 bases between the two germline ends. CDR1 is GTSNPN and CDR2 is SVGIG in the germline V gene (reference sequence). This CDR3 has 17 amino acids. In DNA form, the CDR3 reads TGTGCCTGGAGTGGGAGGGGTAGGGAGAGAAACACCGGGGAGCTGTTTTTT. Translated, it gives CAWSGRGRERNTGELFF.

The CDR3 sequence: CASSPLYEQYF. CDR3 coding DNA: TGTGCCAGCAGCCCACTTTACGAGCAGTACTTC. J is TRBJ2-7 and V is TRBV7-9; no reliable D call. The CDR3 runs 11 residues. From germline, CDR1 is SEHNR and CDR2 FQNEAQ (reference sequence). V was cut by 5 bases and J by 4 bases, with 6 bases left in between.

This clone showed up just once. CDR3 coding DNA: TGTGCCAGCAGCCAAAGCAGAGGTGGCTACACCTTC. It specifies CASSQSRGGYTF. The chain couples TRBV6-5 to TRBJ1-2, with D unresolved. The length of the CDR3 is 12 residues. Trimming pared 6 bases from V and 7 bases from J, leaving 12 bases between. Germline assignment: CDR1 MNHEY and CDR2 SVGAGI.

The V call is TRBV5-1, the J call TRBJ1-4, with D possibly TRBD1 on 6 matching bases. CDR1 and CDR2 from the germline V gene are SGHRS and YFSETQ. With 2 bases removed from V and 10 bases from J, the gap between germline ends came to 12 bases. This CDR3 has 13 residues. The CDR3 reads CASSLNREGKLFF. CDR3 coding DNA: TGCGCCAGCAGCTTAAACAGGGAGGGAAAACTGTTTTTT. Full variable domain (missing parts from reference TRBV5-1 and TRBJ1-4): KAGVTQTPRYLIKTRGQQVTLSCSPISGHRSVSWYQQTPGQGLQFLFEYFSETQRNKGNFPGRFSGRQFSNSRSEMNVSTLELGDSALYLCASSLNREGKLFFGSGTQLSVL.

This clone has only one observation. The chain couples TRBV30 to TRBJ2-2; D possibly corresponds to TRBD2 (8 bases). The V and J ends lost 6 bases and 0 bases respectively, with 11 bases between them. Germline-derived CDR1 and CDR2 are GTSNPN and SVGIG (reference sequence). The CDR3 covers 14 residues. This CDR3 reads CACSGTANTGELFF. The CDR3 DNA is TGTGCCTGTAGCGGGACAGCGAACACCGGGGAGCTGTTTTTT.

The chain recombines TRBV6-1 with TRBJ1-3; D is uncertain. From germline, CDR1 is MNHNS and CDR2 SASEGT. V gave up 3 bases and J gave up 0 bases, with 9 bases separating them. CDR3 size: 15 residues. In DNA, the CDR3 is TGTGCCAGCAGTGAGATGGGAAGCTCTGGAAACACCATATATTTT. It codes for CASSEMGSSGNTIYF.

This chain uses TRBV29-1 with TRBJ2-5; no reliable D call. The CDR3 totals 13 residues. CDR1 and CDR2 from the germline V gene are SQVTM and ANQGSEA. V was pared by 4 bases and J by 1 base, with 10 bases between. CDR3 region: CSVGGGPQETQYF. CDR3 bases: TGCAGCGTTGGCGGCGGCCCCCAAGAGACCCAGTACTTC. Variable domain in full (rest from reference TRBV29-1 and TRBJ2-5): SAVISQKPSRDICQRGTSLTIQCQVDSQVTMMFWYRQQPGQSLTLIATANQGSEATYESGFVIDKFPISRPNLTFSTLTVSNMSPEDSSIYLCSVGGGPQETQYFGPGTRLLVL.

The V call is TRBV30, the J call TRBJ2-4; 8 bases fit TRBD1. Trimming cost V 3 bases and J 8 bases; bases outside gene matches: 3. The germline V gene encodes CDR1 GTSNPN and CDR2 SVGIG (reference sequence). The CDR3 has 12 amino acids. In nucleotides, the CDR3 is TGTGCCTGGAGCAGGGGGCTTGACATTCAGTACTTC. This codes for CAWSRGLDIQYF.

This sequence joins TRBV5-1 and TRBJ2-3, with a tentative D call TRBD1 (5 bases). Germline V gene lookup returns CDR1 SGHRS and CDR2 YFSETQ. The CDR3 consists of 18 residues. Trimming took 0 bases from V and 2 from J, leaving 19 bases between them. The DNA for the CDR3 is TGCGCCAGCAGCTTGGAAGGTTGGGGCGACCTCAACACAGATACGCAGTATTTT. The encoded protein is CASSLEGWGDLNTDTQYF.

V and J are TRBV10-1 and TRBJ2-3; no definite D call. Deletions cut 4 bases from V and 3 bases from J, with 11 bases between. The length of the CDR3 is 14 residues. Germline CDR1 WNHNN, CDR2 SYGVQD (reference sequence). CDR3 sequence reads: CASSGEGRTDTQYF. For the CDR3, the DNA is TGCGCCAGCAGTGGGGAAGGGCGAACAGATACGCAGTATTTT.

J is TRBJ2-7 and V is TRBV5-1; tentatively, D is TRBD2 (6 bases). Trimming took 8 bases from V and 7 from J, leaving 25 bases between them. Germline V gene data show CDR1 as SGHRS and CDR2 as YFSETQ. The CDR3 runs 15 residues. This CDR3 is CASSVSGSNMGEQYF. Here the CDR3 DNA reads TGCGCCAGTTCCGTTAGCGGCTCCAACATGGGTGAGCAGTACTTC.

The rearrangement uses TRBV6-6 and TRBJ1-5; D is possibly TRBD1 (5 bases). Trimming took off 5 bases at V and 4 bases at J, with 15 bases between the two ends. Germline CDR1 and CDR2: MNHNY and SVGAGI (reference sequence). The CDR3 has 15 amino acids. The DNA for the CDR3 is TGTGCCAGCAGTAGCCGACAGCCCCGGAATCAGCCCCAGCATTTT. Translated: CASSSRQPRNQPQHF.